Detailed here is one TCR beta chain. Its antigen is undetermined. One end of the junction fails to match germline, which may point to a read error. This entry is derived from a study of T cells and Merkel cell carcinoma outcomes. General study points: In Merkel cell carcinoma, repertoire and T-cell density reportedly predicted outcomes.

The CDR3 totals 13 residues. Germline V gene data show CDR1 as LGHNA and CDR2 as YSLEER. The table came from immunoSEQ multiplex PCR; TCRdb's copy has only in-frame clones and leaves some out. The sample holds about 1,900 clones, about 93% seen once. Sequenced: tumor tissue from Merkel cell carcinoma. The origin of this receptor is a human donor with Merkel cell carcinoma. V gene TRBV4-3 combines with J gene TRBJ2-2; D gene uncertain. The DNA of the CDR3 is TGCGCCAGCAGCGAAGATATAGCCGGGGAGCTGTTTTTT. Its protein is CASSEDIAGELFF.